This is a list of T cell receptor beta chains from one sample in a study of CD8+ T cells in alopecia areata. Clones were read by immunoSEQ multiplex PCR, and TCRdb kept only the in-frame ones, dropping some. The sample contains roughly 180,000 clones, approximately 50% of which appear only once. The sequences come from CD8+ T cells sorted from blood, collected at approximately week 52, from a patient treated with tofacitinib. Receptors originate from a human donor with alopecia areata. Each CDR3 is given with its conserved first and last residue. The D gene is left open where the match is weak. Clone size is not always given. Where it is, it says once, few, many or a class for expanded clones.

TRBJ1-5 . few TRBV21-1 TGTGCCAGCAGCAATGATCTTGCAGTTCGAGCGATCAATCAGCCCCAGCATTTT CASSNDLAVRAINQPQHF
TRBJ2-3 . . TRBV6-5 TGTGCCAGCAGTTACTCGAGTTACCACACAGATACGCAGTATTTT CASSYSSYHTDTQYF
TRBJ2-2 . . TRBV27 TGTGCCAGCAGTATCTATAAGGCCGGGGAGCTGTTTTTT CASSIYKAGELFF
TRBJ2-7 . few TRBV7-9 TGTGCCAGCAGCCCTGGGGTGGACGAGCAGTACTTC CASSPGVDEQYF
TRBJ1-5 . few TRBV7-9 TGTGCCAGCAGCACCGACGGTTACAATCAGCCCCAGCATTTT CASSTDGYNQPQHF
TRBJ1-1 . . TRBV5-4 TGTGCCAGCAGCGCCCAGGGGACGAACACTGAAGCTTTCTTT CASSAQGTNTEAFF
TRBJ2-7 TRBD2 . TRBV9 TGTGCCAGCAGCGTTGCTAGCGGGTCTCACTACGAGCAGTACTTC CASSVASGSHYEQYF
TRBJ2-4 TRBD2 . TRBV6-6 TGTGCCAGCAGCCGTAGCGGGGGGGCTGATGGCATTCAGTACTTC CASSRSGGADGIQYF
TRBJ2-7 . few TRBV29-1 TGCAGCGTTGAGGACTATACCTACGAGCAGTACTTC CSVEDYTYEQYF
TRBJ2-7 . . TRBV30 TGTGCCTGGAGTCCGGACAGCTCCTACGAGCAGTACTTC CAWSPDSSYEQYF
TRBJ2-1 . . TRBV7-9 TGTGCCAGCAGCCCAGAAGGGGGACCAAAGCAGTTCTTC CASSPEGGPKQFF
TRBJ2-7 . many TRBV4-1 TGCGCCAGCAGCACGGCGGTAACCTACGAGCAGTACTTC CASSTAVTYEQYF
TRBJ1-5 . few TRBV23-1 TGCGCCAGCAGTCAAGAAGTCGCCGGGGGAGATCAGCCCCAGCATTTT CASSQEVAGGDQPQHF
TRBJ1-1 . few TRBV11-2 TGTGCCAGCAGCGAGTTAGGCAGGGGAGGGATCACTGAAGCTTTCTTT CASSELGRGGITEAFF
TRBJ2-3 . . TRBV4-1 TGCGCCAGCAGTCGTCAGGGGGATACGCAGTATTTT CASSRQGDTQYF
TRBJ1-2 . once TRBV6-5 TGTGCCAGCAGTTACGGGCGGTGGGAGAACGGCTACACCTTC CASSYGRWENGYTF
TRBJ2-7 . . TRBV7-9 TGTGCCAGCAGCTTAGCCGGTTTCTCCGAGCAGTACTTC CASSLAGFSEQYF
TRBJ2-7 . . TRBV9 TGTGCCAGCAGCGCCCAGGTAGGGGGCTACGAGCAGTACTTC CASSAQVGGYEQYF
TRBJ1-1 . . TRBV6-5 TGTGCCAGTCATACCCTCAGGGGAACAAACACTGAAGCTTTCTTT CASHTLRGTNTEAFF
TRBJ2-3 TRBD2 . TRBV5-6 TGTGCCAGCAGCAACCCAGCGGGGGGCACAGATACGCAGTATTTT CASSNPAGGTDTQYF
TRBJ2-7 . few TRBV29-1 TGCAGCGTAGCCCCGGGGCCGGCCGGATCCTACGAGCAGTACTTC CSVAPGPAGSYEQYF
TRBJ1-2 . few TRBV13 TGTGCCAGCAGCTCCTTGGGGGGGGCTCCTCCTTTCTACACCTTC CASSSLGGAPPFYTF
TRBJ1-5 . few TRBV30 TGTGCCTGGAGTACGGTATCTAGCAATCAGCCCCAGCATTTT CAWSTVSSNQPQHF
TRBJ1-2 TRBD1 few TRBV5-6 TGTGCCAGCAGCCCGACAGGGGGCGGCTATGGCTACACCTTC CASSPTGGGYGYTF
TRBJ1-1 . . TRBV25-1 TGTGCCAGCAGTTCCCCGGGGTGGTCCGAGGGTTTCGAAGCTTTCTTT CASSSPGWSEGFEAFF
TRBJ2-7 TRBD1 . TRBV5-1 TGCGCCAGCCGTACCCCGGGACAGGGCTACGAGCAGTACTTC CASRTPGQGYEQYF
TRBJ1-1 TRBD1 . TRBV9 TGTGCCAGCAGTAGGACAGGGGGCACTGAAGCTTTCTTT CASSRTGGTEAFF
TRBJ2-3 . . TRBV5-6 TGTGCCAGCAGCAGGAATCTTGGCGATACGCAGTATTTT CASSRNLGDTQYF
TRBJ2-5 . . TRBV7-6 TGTGCCAGCAGCCTAGGGCAAGAGACCCAGTACTTC CASSLGQETQYF
TRBJ2-7 TRBD1 . TRBV13 TGTGCCAGCAGCATCGGGACAGGGGACCGCGAGCAGTACTTC CASSIGTGDREQYF
TRBJ1-2 . few TRBV12-5 TGTGCTAGTGGTTTGGTATTGAGGCCAGGGATAGACGGCTACACCTTC CASGLVLRPGIDGYTF
TRBJ1-6 . . TRBV9 TGTGCCAGCAGCTTGGGAGGGGACGTCGAGCCCCTCCACTTT CASSLGGDVEPLHF
TRBJ1-1 . few TRBV19 TGTGCCAGTAGTAATCTTCCTGGGGGCGATGAAGCTTTCTTT CASSNLPGGDEAFF
TRBJ2-2 . few TRBV5-1 TGCGCCAGCAGCTTGGGTCAGACAAGATCCGGGGAGCTGTTTTTT CASSLGQTRSGELFF
TRBJ1-5 . . TRBV23-1 TGCGCCAGCAGTCAATCGGATCAGCCCCAGCATTTT CASSQSDQPQHF